A selection of T cell receptor beta chains follows, all from one sample in a study of blood T cells in healthy people across ages. TCRdb re-analysed the 5' RACE reads in MiXCR, keeping a single row per CDR3 protein. The table has roughly 930,000 distinct CDR3 sequences, roughly 43% seen once. The specimen was blood. These receptors all come from a man aged 25-45 years in good health. The CDR3 runs from the conserved cysteine through the conserved F or W. Only part of the rows carry a size: once, few, many, or a class if the clone is expanded.

v_call clone_size cdr3_aa
TRBV5-1 many CASSLYGGEADTQYF
TRBV27 NA CASSLSDQHYEQYF
TRBV4-1 few CASSSLTSGGANTQYF
TRBV20-1 NA CSARDRAGVVSYEQYF
TRBV6-5 few CASSYSTPGYGYTF
TRBV6-6 NA CATRGETQYF
TRBV6-1 NA CASSDGGFRAYEQYF
TRBV20-1 NA CSARVASSDIQYF
TRBV10-3 NA CAISELRGGVTDTQYF
TRBV28 NA CATRGGLRTEAFF
TRBV9 NA CASSVEANSPLHF
TRBV20-1 NA CSAITGPSEAFF
TRBV12-3/TRBV12-4 many CASSLVHARGLAGGYYEQYF
TRBV6-2/TRBV6-3 NA CASSRTAAGELFF
TRBV2 few CASSDRGVAGELFF
TRBV5-1 NA CASSLAGGYREQYF
TRBV11-3 NA CAGGLEPGPYNEQFF
TRBV7-9 NA CASTLVTGKGTYEQYF
TRBV7-8 few CASGLSGNTIYF
TRBV7-9 NA CASSPPSSGASTGELFF
TRBV7-2 NA CASSYPGLPNSPLHF
TRBV12-3/TRBV12-4 NA CASSTSRTAGYGYTF
TRBV6-1 once CASTQPGGDETQYF
TRBV27 NA CASSFGASDNQPQHF
TRBV3-1 NA CASSQTGGDYGYTF
TRBV7-3 NA CASSSPTSTPDTQYF
TRBV25-1 few CASSEFGNRETQYF
TRBV2 few CASNWGAEQFF
TRBV5-1 NA CASTWGGGAYNEQFF
TRBV7-2 NA CASSLAWGYSSGNTIYF
TRBV7-6 many CASSSSGTQGVNEQFF
TRBV29-1 NA CSIRDIYGYTF
TRBV6-6 NA CASTRPSQPQHF
TRBV18 NA CASSPSREETQYF
TRBV11-2 NA CASSPPTGVNEKLFF
TRBV9 few CASSPRPTGGPYNEQFF
TRBV12-3/TRBV12-4 few CASSPDFSRSFYGYTF
TRBV27 NA CASRDRVGTDTQYF
TRBV4-2 NA CASSQGDRVSGNTIYF
TRBV20-1 few CSARESGKGSGPHSYEQYF
TRBV12-3/TRBV12-4 once CASPNHQGKANYGYTF
TRBV6-2/TRBV6-3 NA CASSYHLSEVWLYGRGGQETQYF
TRBV20-1 NA CSAQSTDTQYF
TRBV5-1 few CASSLVGQESEAFF
TRBV2 NA CASSSLIGGHQPQHF
TRBV9 NA CASSEEPGLEAFF
TRBV7-9 NA CASSSWTNEQYF
TRBV11-3 few CASSQNRVWPYEQYF
TRBV12-3/TRBV12-4 many CASSFLQGSGYTF
TRBV5-1 once CASSAAGGGEKLFF
TRBV3-1 NA CASSPAPGLSYNEQFF